This TCR beta chain originates from a study of T-cell memory formation after mild COVID-19. About this clonotype itself: No antigen is known for it.

Each CDR3 protein gets one entry after TCRdb re-called the 5' RACE reads with MiXCR. The profile shows under 300,000 distinct CDR3 sequences, 15% to 20% of them singletons. Trimming cost V 6 bases and J 0 bases; bases outside gene matches: 6. Germline assignment: CDR1 MNHEY and CDR2 SVGAGI. The CDR3 is made up of 15 amino acids. Study-level points and caveats: Among CD4+ contracting clones, most were CM and EM, and CD8+ ones EMRA.

This TCR was recovered from a man aged 18 to 30 who had mild COVID-19 (a few samples of this study predate the infection). Cell type and time point are not known. The source material was PBMCs or a T cell subset sorted from them (not recorded which). The chain links TRBV6-5 to TRBJ1-2; TRBD1 matches at 8 bases. CDR3: CASRGQAAANYGYTF. CDR3 DNA: TGTGCCAGCAGGGGACAGGCCGCGGCTAACTATGGCTACACCTTC.